This entry describes one TCR beta chain. This clonotype was seen at least ten times. Its antigen has not been determined. Base qualities were left out, and no much larger clone turns up one base away. These data belong to a study of regulatory T cells in long-lasting Graves disease (dated by TCRdb to about 2021). About the investigation overall: Patients with newly diagnosed Graves' disease had been on antithyroid drugs for under 3 months. Patients with persistent Graves' disease were compared with patients with newly diagnosed Graves' disease using TCR sequencing and RNA sequencing of peripheral blood. The study was conducted in China and was registered as a clinical trial. A total of roughly 35 samples underwent TCR sequencing, from about 13 patients with persistent Graves' disease and around 20 patients with newly diagnosed Graves' disease.

Trimming removed 2 bases from V and 4 bases from J; the gene matches leave 9 bases unexplained. The CDR3 runs 16 amino acids, cysteine and phenylalanine included. CDR3 DNA only is kept here, 48 bases in frame from base 1. From a lookup of the germline V gene, CDR1 and CDR2 are SGHTA and FQGTGA. Reading the label with the study, this specimen's time point is: newly diagnosed GD, antithyroid drugs for less than 3 months. RNA was extracted from PBMCs in TRIzol for both TCR sequencing and RNA sequencing. The diagnosis of Graves' disease was made according to American Thyroid Association guidelines. Patients were recruited from an endocrinology department in Xi'an, China. Each patient gave about 8.1 milliliters of peripheral blood, collected in an EDTA anticoagulant tube. Ficoll Paque Plus density gradient separation was used to isolate PBMCs, and no additional T cell sorting was done. An Agilent 2100 Bioanalyzer and agarose gel were used to check RNA quality, and a NanoDrop 2000 was used to measure RNA concentration.

The library relied on multiplex PCR. The sequencing machine was an Illumina HiSeq 4000. CDR3 regions were amplified by Arm-PCR with iRepertoire HTBI primers to construct TCR beta libraries. PCR products were gel purified before sequencing. From the authors' description of their analysis: Across samples, roughly 60 TRBV and 14 TRBJ segments were identified and used for gene usage analysis of CDR3 amino acid clonotypes. COPE and FqMerger were used to merge filtered high-quality paired reads into contigs. Contigs were aligned with BLAST to IMGT TRBV, TRBD and TRBJ reference genes, and CDR3 was defined per IMGT. Clonotypes above 0.1% frequency were classified as highly expanded clones. Shannon entropy was used to measure repertoire diversity, and the Gini coefficient was used to measure V-J evenness. Clonotypes shared by more than one individual were considered public. Clones were called with MiXCR by TCRdb after fastp trimmed the public reads at Q25, and only in-frame beta chains were retained. All rows with the same CDR3 protein become a single entry with the most common DNA and genes. The V and J calls here are based on TCRdb, not the publication. This sample lists 600,000 to 650,000 distinct CDR3 sequences; around 15% were detected once. Approximately 20% of the sample is held by the ten biggest clonotypes.

Here is what the overall study found, with its caveats: Patients with persistent disease shared more public clonotypes (approximately 2,500) than newly diagnosed patients did (around 930). The authors acknowledged the small sample size as a limitation that may reduce accuracy. Sequencing and analysis were limited to the TCR beta chain. Persistent disease showed preferential use of TRBV28, TRBJ1-2 and TRBJ2-5, whereas newly diagnosed disease favored TRBV20-1 and TRBJ2-1. Lower TCR Shannon entropy and fewer highly expanded clones were observed in persistent Graves' disease patients than in newly diagnosed patients, which suggested clonal expansion. Peripheral blood alone was examined, since thyroid tissue, which constituted the primary lesion, could not be accessed.

These data also featured in a second study, about T cells in Graves' hyperthyroidism and ophthalmopathy. From that second study: Stable Graves' hyperthyroidism was defined as no progression to ophthalmopathy during 18 months of follow-up. The hyperthyroidism patients were between 18 and 65 years old and newly diagnosed, with a disease duration of less than 2 months. Patients with uncontrolled infections, other autoimmune diseases, pregnancy or lactation were excluded. Diagnoses were established on the basis of clinical symptoms, serum thyroxine and TRAb, thyroid ultrasound, and orbital computed tomography. The first round of RT-PCR for the TCR CDR3 was performed with the HTBI primer set and the Qiagen OneStep RT-PCR kit. Blood samples also contained most of the expanded thyroid clonotypes (frequency above 0.001), which suggests that blood repertoires may reflect thyroid immune responses. Ophthalmopathy was separated from stable hyperthyroidism by a 13 V-J signature model, with around 88% sensitivity and about 81% specificity obtained in cross-validation and 80%/75% obtained in testing. In validation, the model predicted progression to ophthalmopathy a median of roughly 6.5 months before onset, with over 60% sensitivity and 72.22% specificity. To identify distinguishing TCR V-J signatures, a discovery cohort of 100 or so patients was used, comprising under 45 with Graves' ophthalmopathy and around 57 with stable Graves' hyperthyroidism. Prospective prediction of ophthalmopathy was tested in an independent validation cohort consisting of fewer than 20 hyperthyroidism patients and 15 to 17 patients who later progressed to ophthalmopathy. For training and testing, the 100 or so patients in the discovery cohort were randomly divided in a 7:3 ratio. The study also compared thyroid tissue and blood T-cell repertoires from roughly 6 Graves' hyperthyroidism patients. Once sampling was done, hyperthyroidism patients were given methimazole at a starting dose of 30 mg daily, whereas ophthalmopathy patients were given high-dose intravenous methylprednisolone. A second multiplex PCR round built the libraries, followed by size selection and purification. Libraries were sequenced paired-end with 100 bp reads on an Illumina HiSeq2000. Raw data were processed with SOAPnuke, discarding reads with adapters, uncalled bases, mean Phred below 15, or no exact constant-primer or identifier match. COPE v1.2.5 was used to merge the high-quality paired reads, and each unique nucleotide sequence was defined as a clonotype. MiTCR v1.1 was used to align the clonotypes against IMGT TRBV, TRBD and TRBJ reference segments. The analysis included only V-J combinations with a frequency above 0.0001, which together covered 99% to 99.2% of the repertoires. A TCS score was defined as the ratio of F50 (clonal expansion) to E x V (chaos), with BLOSUM62-based TCRdist applied between CDR3 peptides within each V-J. Welch's t-statistics and random forest reduced fewer than 550 V-J features to about 13, which were used in a naive Bayes classifier (R e1071). Sample size was not statistically predetermined, and investigators were not blinded to group allocation. TCR Vbeta CDR3 sequencing of around 130 peripheral blood samples (more than 40 ophthalmopathy, about 75 hyperthyroidism and roughly 17 progressor patients) is reported in the paper.

The sequence was obtained from a woman in her twenties or thirties with Graves disease. Donor details come from another sample of the same person, matched by shared clones. The V gene is TRBV7-3 and the J gene is TRBJ1-1; TRBD1 lines up with 8 middle nucleotides. The sample in question was peripheral blood mononuclear cells (PBMCs), obtained at new diagnosis, from a patient treated with antithyroid drugs. The CDR3 protein: CASSLEAGGALTEAFF. The bases read TGTGCCAGCAGCTTAGAGGCAGGGGGCGCTCTCACTGAAGCTTTCTTT.